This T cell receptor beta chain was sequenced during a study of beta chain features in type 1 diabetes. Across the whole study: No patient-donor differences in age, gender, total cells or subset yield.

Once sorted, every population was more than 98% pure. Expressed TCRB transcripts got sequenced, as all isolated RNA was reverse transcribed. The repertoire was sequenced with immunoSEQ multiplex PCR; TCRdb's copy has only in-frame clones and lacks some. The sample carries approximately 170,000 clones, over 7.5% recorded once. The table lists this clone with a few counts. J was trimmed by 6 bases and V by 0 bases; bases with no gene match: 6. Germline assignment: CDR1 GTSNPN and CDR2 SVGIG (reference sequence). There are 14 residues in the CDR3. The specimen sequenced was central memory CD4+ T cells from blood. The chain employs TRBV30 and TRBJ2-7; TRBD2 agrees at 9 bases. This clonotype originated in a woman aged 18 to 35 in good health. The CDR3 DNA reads TGTGCCTGGAGTGTACAAGCGGGAGGTTTCGAGCAGTACTTC. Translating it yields CAWSVQAGGFEQYF.